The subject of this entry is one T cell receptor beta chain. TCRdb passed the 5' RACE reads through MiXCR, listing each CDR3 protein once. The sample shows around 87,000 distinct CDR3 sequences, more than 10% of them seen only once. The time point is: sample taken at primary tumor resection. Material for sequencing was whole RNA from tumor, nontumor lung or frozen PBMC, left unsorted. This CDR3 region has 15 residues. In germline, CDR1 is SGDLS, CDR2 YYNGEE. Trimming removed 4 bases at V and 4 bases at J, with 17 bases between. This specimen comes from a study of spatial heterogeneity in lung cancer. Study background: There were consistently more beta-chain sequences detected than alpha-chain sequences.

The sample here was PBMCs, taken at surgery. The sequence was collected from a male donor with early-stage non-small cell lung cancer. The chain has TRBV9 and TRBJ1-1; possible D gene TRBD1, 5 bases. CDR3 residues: CASSPRTGLGTEAFF. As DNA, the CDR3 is TGTGCCAGCAGCCCCCGAACGGGGCTAGGCACTGAAGCTTTCTTT.